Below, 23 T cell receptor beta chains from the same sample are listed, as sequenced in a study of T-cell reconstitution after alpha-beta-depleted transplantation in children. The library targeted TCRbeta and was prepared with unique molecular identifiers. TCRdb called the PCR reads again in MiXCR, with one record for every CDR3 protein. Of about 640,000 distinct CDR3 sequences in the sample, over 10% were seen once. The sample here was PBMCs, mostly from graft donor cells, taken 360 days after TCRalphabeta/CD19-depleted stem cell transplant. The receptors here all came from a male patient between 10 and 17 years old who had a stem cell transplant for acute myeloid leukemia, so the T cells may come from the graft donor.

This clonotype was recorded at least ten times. For the CDR3, the DNA is TGTGCCAGCTCACCAAATAGCGGAGGCTCCTACAATGAGCAGTTCTTC. Translating it yields CASSPNSGGSYNEQFF. The rearrangement joins TRBV18 to TRBJ2-1; a weak D match, TRBD2 (6 bases). Germline CDR1 is KGHSH and CDR2 is LQKENI. The length of the CDR3 is 16 residues. The V end was cut by 2 bases, the J end by 0 bases, with 11 bases between.

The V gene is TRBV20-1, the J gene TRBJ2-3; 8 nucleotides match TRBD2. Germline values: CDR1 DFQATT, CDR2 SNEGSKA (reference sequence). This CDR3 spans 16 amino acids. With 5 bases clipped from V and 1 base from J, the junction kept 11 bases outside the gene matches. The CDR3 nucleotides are TGCAGTGCTCCGCGATTAGGCGGGAGGCGCACAGATACGCAGTATTTT. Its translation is CSAPRLGGRRTDTQYF.

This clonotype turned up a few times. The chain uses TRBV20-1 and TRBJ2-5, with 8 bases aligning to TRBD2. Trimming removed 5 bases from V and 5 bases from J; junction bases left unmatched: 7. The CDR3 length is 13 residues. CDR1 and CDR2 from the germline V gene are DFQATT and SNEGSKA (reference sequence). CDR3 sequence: CSAPRGGRETQYF. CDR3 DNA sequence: TGCAGTGCTCCCCGGGGCGGGAGGGAGACCCAGTACTTC.

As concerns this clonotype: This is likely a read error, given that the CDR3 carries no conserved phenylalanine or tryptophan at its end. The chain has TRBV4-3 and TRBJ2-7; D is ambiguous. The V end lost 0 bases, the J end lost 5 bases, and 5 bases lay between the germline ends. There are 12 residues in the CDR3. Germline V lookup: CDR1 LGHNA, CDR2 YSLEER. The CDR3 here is CASSQDRHEQYL. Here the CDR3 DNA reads TGCGCCAGCAGCCAAGATCGCCACGAGCAGTACCTC.

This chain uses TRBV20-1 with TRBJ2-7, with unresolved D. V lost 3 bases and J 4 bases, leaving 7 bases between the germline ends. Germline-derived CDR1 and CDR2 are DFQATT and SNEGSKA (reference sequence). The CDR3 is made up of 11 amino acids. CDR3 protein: CSARPAYEQYF. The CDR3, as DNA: TGCAGTGCTAGGCCCGCTTACGAGCAGTACTTC.

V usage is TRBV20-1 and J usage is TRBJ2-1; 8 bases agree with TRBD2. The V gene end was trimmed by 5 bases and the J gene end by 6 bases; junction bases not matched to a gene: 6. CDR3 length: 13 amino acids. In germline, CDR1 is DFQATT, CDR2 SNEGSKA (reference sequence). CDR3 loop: CSAWGAGGNEQFF. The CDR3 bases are TGCAGTGCTTGGGGCGCGGGAGGCAATGAGCAGTTCTTC.

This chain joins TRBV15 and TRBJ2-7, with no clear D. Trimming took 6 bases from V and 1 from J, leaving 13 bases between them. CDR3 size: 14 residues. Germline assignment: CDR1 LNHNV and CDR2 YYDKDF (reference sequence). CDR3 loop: CATREARDSYEQYF. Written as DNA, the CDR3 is TGTGCCACCAGAGAGGCCCGAGATTCCTACGAGCAGTACTTC.

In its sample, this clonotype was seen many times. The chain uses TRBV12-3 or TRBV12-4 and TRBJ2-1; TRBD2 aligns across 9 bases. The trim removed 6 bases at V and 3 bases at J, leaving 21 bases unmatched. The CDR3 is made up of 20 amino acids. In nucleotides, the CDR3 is TGTGCCAGCAGCCTAGAGGTTCGACGTGGTGGCGGGAGGGTCTACAATGAGCAGTTCTTC. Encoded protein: CASSLEVRRGGGRVYNEQFF.

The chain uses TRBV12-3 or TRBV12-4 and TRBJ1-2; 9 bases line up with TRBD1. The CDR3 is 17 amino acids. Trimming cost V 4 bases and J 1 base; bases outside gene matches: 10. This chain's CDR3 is CASSSSSTGGFNYGYTF. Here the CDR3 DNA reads TGTGCCAGCAGTTCATCATCAACAGGGGGCTTTAACTATGGCTACACCTTC.

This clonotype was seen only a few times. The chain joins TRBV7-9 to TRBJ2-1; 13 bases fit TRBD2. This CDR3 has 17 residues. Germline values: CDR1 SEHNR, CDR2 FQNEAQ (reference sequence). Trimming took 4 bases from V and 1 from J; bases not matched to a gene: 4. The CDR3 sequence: CASSWGLAGPSYNEQFF. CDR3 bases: TGTGCCAGCAGCTGGGGACTAGCGGGACCTTCCTACAATGAGCAGTTCTTC.

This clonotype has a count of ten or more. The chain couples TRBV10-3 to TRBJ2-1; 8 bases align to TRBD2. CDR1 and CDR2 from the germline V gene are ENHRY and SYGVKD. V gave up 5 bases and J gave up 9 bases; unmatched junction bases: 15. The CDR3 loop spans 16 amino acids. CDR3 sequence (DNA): TGTGCCATCAGTCCGTTCCTCCGGGAGGGCCTCAGTGAGCAGTTCTTC. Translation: CAISPFLREGLSEQFF.

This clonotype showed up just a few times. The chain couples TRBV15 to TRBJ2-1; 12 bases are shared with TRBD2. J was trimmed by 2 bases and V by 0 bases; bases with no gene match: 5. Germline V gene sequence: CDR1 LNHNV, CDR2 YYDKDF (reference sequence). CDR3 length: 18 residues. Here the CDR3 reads CATSRDSRLAGAYNEQFF. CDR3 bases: TGTGCCACCAGCAGAGATAGTCGACTAGCGGGAGCCTACAATGAGCAGTTCTTC.

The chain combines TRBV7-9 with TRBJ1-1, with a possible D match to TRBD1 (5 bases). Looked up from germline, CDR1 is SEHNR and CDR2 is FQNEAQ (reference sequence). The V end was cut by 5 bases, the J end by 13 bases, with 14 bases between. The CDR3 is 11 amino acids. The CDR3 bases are TGTGCCAGCAGCACCCTCTCGGGGGGTTTCTTT. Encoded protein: CASSTLSGGFF. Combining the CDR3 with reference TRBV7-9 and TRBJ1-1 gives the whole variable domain DTGVSQNPRHKITKRGQNVTFRCDPISEHNRLYWYRQTLGQGPEFLTYFQNEAQLEKSRLLSDRFSAERPKGSFSTLEIQRTEQGDSAMYLCASSTLSGGFFGQGTRLTVV.

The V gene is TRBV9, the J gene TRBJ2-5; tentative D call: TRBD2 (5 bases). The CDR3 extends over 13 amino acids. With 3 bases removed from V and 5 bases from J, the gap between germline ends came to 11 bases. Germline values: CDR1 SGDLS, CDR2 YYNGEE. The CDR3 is CASSALREETQYF. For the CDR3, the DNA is TGTGCCAGCAGCGCCCTTAGGGAGGAGACCCAGTACTTC.

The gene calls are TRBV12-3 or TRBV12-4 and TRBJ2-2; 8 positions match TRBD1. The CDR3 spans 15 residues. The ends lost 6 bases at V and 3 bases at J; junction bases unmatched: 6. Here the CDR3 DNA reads TGTGCCAGCAGCCCTGACAGGGGTTACACCGGGGAGCTGTTTTTT. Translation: CASSPDRGYTGELFF.

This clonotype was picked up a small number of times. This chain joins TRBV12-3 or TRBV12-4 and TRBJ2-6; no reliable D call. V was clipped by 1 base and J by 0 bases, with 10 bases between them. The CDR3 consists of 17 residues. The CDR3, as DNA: TGTGCCAGCAGTTTAGAAGGGATCAGCTCTGGGGCCAACGTCCTGACTTTC. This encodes CASSLEGISSGANVLTF.

The CDR3 is CASRPTGSGALYEQYF. CDR3 DNA sequence: TGTGCCAGCAGACCAACAGGGAGCGGGGCCCTCTACGAGCAGTACTTC. The chain combines TRBV7-9 with TRBJ2-7; D perhaps matches TRBD2 (7 bases). The V gene's germline CDR1 is SEHNR and CDR2 FQNEAQ (reference sequence). V shed 6 bases and J shed 3 bases, with 21 bases lying between them. This CDR3 contains 16 residues.

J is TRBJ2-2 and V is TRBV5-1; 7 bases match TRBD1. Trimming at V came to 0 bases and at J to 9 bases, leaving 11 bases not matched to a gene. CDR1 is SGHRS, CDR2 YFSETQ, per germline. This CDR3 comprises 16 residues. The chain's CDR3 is CASSLAETGNGRELFF. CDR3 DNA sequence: TGCGCCAGCAGCTTGGCCGAGACAGGGAATGGCCGGGAGCTGTTTTTT.

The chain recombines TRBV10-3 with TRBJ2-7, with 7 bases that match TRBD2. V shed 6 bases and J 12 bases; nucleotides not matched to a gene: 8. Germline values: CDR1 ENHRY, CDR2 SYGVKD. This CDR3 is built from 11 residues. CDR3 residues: CAISHGLDPYF. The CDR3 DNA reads TGTGCCATCAGCCACGGACTAGATCCGTACTTC.

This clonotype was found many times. CDR3 region: CASNLAGDVPEQFF. The CDR3 bases are TGTGCCAGCAATCTAGCGGGGGACGTGCCTGAGCAGTTCTTC. The chain combines TRBV12-3 or TRBV12-4 with TRBJ2-1; 10 bases are a match to TRBD2. The CDR3 sequence is 14 residues long. The V gene end was trimmed by 7 bases and the J gene end by 9 bases; junction bases not matched to a gene: 9.

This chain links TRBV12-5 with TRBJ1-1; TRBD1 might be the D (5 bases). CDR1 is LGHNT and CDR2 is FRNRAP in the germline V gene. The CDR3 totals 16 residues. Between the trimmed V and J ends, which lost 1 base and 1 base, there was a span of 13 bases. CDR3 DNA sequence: TGTGCTAGTGGTTTGGCCACCCCTCAGGGGAACACTGAAGCTTTCTTT. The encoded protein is CASGLATPQGNTEAFF.

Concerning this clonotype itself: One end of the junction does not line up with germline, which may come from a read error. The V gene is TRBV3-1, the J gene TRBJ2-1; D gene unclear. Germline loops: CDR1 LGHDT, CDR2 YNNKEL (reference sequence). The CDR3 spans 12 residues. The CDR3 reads CARTSLAVVGIF. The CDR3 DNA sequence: TGTGCCAGGACGTCCCTGGCGGTAGTAGGGATCTTC.

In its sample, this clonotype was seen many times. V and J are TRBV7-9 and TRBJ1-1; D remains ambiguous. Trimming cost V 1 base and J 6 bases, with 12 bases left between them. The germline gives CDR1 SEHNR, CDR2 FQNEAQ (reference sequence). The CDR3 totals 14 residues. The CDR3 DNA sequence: TGTGCCAGCAGCTTAGATGCGAGGAGGGCTGAAGCTTTCTTT. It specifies CASSLDARRAEAFF.